These T cell receptor beta chains were read from a single sample in a study of cytomegalovirus exposure and HLA in healthy donors. The table came from immunoSEQ multiplex PCR; TCRdb's copy has only in-frame clones and leaves some out. The sample lists some 60,000 clones; 75% to 85% were seen once. What was sequenced was PBMCs. The origin of the receptors is a male donor in good health and CMV-seronegative. Each CDR3 is given with its conserved first and last residue. Each record gives: clone size, D gene, V gene, J gene, CDR3 DNA, CDR3 protein. D genes are given only for firm matches. Clone sizes are given selectively: once, few, many, or a class where the clone is expanded.

.	.	TRBV10-3	TRBJ2-1	TGTGCCATCAGTGAGAATAGGGGCAATGAGCAGTTCTTC	CAISENRGNEQFF
.	.	TRBV11-2	TRBJ1-1	TGTGCCAGCAGCTTAGTGCGTCGGGGGGGCCAAGCTTTCTTT	CASSLVRRGGQAFF
once	TRBD1	TRBV5-1	TRBJ2-7	TGCGCCAGCAGCTTGGGTCGGGACAGCTCCTACGAGCAGTACTTC	CASSLGRDSSYEQYF
.	.	TRBV2	TRBJ2-7	TGTGCCAGCCTGGGGGGGCTCCCCTACGAGCAGTACTTC	CASLGGLPYEQYF
.	.	TRBV29-1	TRBJ1-1	TGCGGCTCCCGACGGGGGGGCACTGAAGCTTTCTTT	CGSRRGGTEAFF
.	TRBD1	TRBV27	TRBJ2-7	TGTGCCAGCAGGACCCCAGGGACAGGGCCGGACGAGCAGTACTTC	CASRTPGTGPDEQYF
.	TRBD2	TRBV5-1	TRBJ2-5	TGCGCCAGCAGCTTGGCCGGGCTAGCGGGGACGGAGACCCAGTACTTC	CASSLAGLAGTETQYF
.	.	TRBV19	TRBJ1-4	TGTGCCAGTAGTATACTCATGGACAGTGCAACTAATGAAAAACTGTTTTTT	CASSILMDSATNEKLFF
.	.	TRBV4-3	TRBJ2-2	TGCGCCAGCAGCCCCTCAGGCGGGGTCACCCCCGGGGAGCTGTTTTTT	CASSPSGGVTPGELFF
.	TRBD2	TRBV7-9	TRBJ2-5	TGTGCCAGCAGCCTTCGGGGGACTAGCGAGGAGACCCAGTACTTC	CASSLRGTSEETQYF
.	TRBD1	TRBV7-9	TRBJ1-2	TGTGCCAGCAGCCTGGGACAGAACTATGGCTACACCTTC	CASSLGQNYGYTF
.	TRBD1	TRBV2	TRBJ2-2	TGTGCCAGCAGTGTCACCCCCAGGGGGAATAGTGGCGGGGAGCTGTTTTTT	CASSVTPRGNSGGELFF
.	TRBD1	TRBV7-9	TRBJ1-1	TGTTCCAGCAGCTGGGGCAGGGGGGTTGAGACTGAAGCTTTCTTT	CSSSWGRGVETEAFF
.	TRBD1	TRBV9	TRBJ2-7	TGTGCCAGCAGCGTAGGTAGACAGGGGGGCTACGAGCAGTACTTC	CASSVGRQGGYEQYF
.	.	TRBV6-1	TRBJ1-1	TGTGCCAGCAGATTGGGACAGAACACTGAAGCTTTCTTT	CASRLGQNTEAFF
.	.	TRBV9	TRBJ2-5	TGTGCCAGCAGCGCAATAGGGGTGGTTGGGGAGACCCAGTACTTC	CASSAIGVVGETQYF
.	.	TRBV5-1	TRBJ2-5	TGCGCCAGCAGCTTGGGAGTGTACCAAGAGACCCAGTACTTC	CASSLGVYQETQYF
.	TRBD1	TRBV6-1	TRBJ1-5	TGTGCCAGCAGTCCGACAGGGAACAATCAGCCCCAGCATTTT	CASSPTGNNQPQHF
once	.	TRBV29-1	TRBJ2-2	TGCAGCGTTGAGGTGTTCGGGGGGAACACCGGGGAGCTGTTTTTT	CSVEVFGGNTGELFF
.	.	TRBV2	TRBJ2-1	TGTGCCAGCAGTGTTAGGGGTCCCTCCTACAATGAGCAGTTCTTC	CASSVRGPSYNEQFF
.	.	TRBV7-2	TRBJ1-2	TGTGCCAGCAGCTCTTACCAGGGGAACTATGGCTACACCTTC	CASSSYQGNYGYTF
.	.	TRBV2	TRBJ1-1	TGTGCCAGCAGTATACAGATGAACACTGAAGCTTTCTTT	CASSIQMNTEAFF
.	.	TRBV11-3	TRBJ2-7	TGTGCCAGCAGCCCTGGGCCGCGCAGCTCCTACGAGCAGTACTTC	CASSPGPRSSYEQYF
.	TRBD1	TRBV6-6	TRBJ1-4	TGTGCCAGCATCCCGACAGGGTCAAATGAAAAACTGTTTTTT	CASIPTGSNEKLFF
.	TRBD1	TRBV7-3	TRBJ2-2	TGTGCCAGCAGCCACACACCGGGACAGGGCAATAGGGCCGGGGAGCTGTTTTTT	CASSHTPGQGNRAGELFF
.	.	TRBV19	TRBJ1-3	TGTGCCAGTAGTCCCATACAGGGAATCTCTGGAAACACCATATATTTT	CASSPIQGISGNTIYF
.	TRBD1	TRBV7-2	TRBJ1-5	TGTGCCAGCAGCGGACAGGGCAATCAGCCCCAGCATTTT	CASSGQGNQPQHF
.	.	TRBV4-2	TRBJ1-5	TGTGCCAGCAGCCAAGACAGGAATCAGCCCCAGCATTTT	CASSQDRNQPQHF
.	.	TRBV7-9	TRBJ1-1	TGTGCCAGCAGCTTCCGGAACACTGAAGCTTTCTTT	CASSFRNTEAFF
.	TRBD1	TRBV4-2	TRBJ1-2	TGTGCCAGCAGCCAAGCTCCTCGACAGGGTCTCTTCTATGGCTACACCTTC	CASSQAPRQGLFYGYTF
.	.	TRBV4-3	TRBJ1-2	TGCGCCAGCAGCCAAGATGAAACGGGGTTCTATGGCTACACCTTC	CASSQDETGFYGYTF
few	.	TRBV7-2	TRBJ2-5	TGTGCCAGCAGCCTAGACAGCTTGTACCAAGAGACCCAGTACTTC	CASSLDSLYQETQYF
.	TRBD1	TRBV19	TRBJ1-4	TGTGCCAGTACCGGAAGAGGACAGGGGAATGAAAAACTGTTTTTT	CASTGRGQGNEKLFF
once	.	TRBV30	TRBJ1-5	TGTGCCTGGAGTGTAGGGAGGACTCTTCTTCAGGGCAATCAGCCCCAGCATTTT	CAWSVGRTLLQGNQPQHF
.	TRBD1	TRBV2	TRBJ1-2	TGTGCCAGCGGGACAGTTAACTATGGCTACACCTTC	CASGTVNYGYTF
.	TRBD1	TRBV30	TRBJ1-6	TGTGCCTGGAGTAGGGACAGTAATTCACCCCTCCACTTT	CAWSRDSNSPLHF
.	TRBD1	TRBV4-2	TRBJ1-4	TGTGCCAGCTCAAGACAGGGGGGAGCAACTAATGAAAAACTGTTTTTT	CASSRQGGATNEKLFF
.	TRBD2	TRBV5-1	TRBJ2-3	TGCGCCAGCAGCTTAGGCGGGGGGCTCGGAGATACGCAGTATTTT	CASSLGGGLGDTQYF
.	TRBD1	TRBV13	TRBJ1-6	TGTGCCAGCAGCTTAGCACAGGGGGCTCGCTCACCCCTCCACTTT	CASSLAQGARSPLHF
.	.	TRBV9	TRBJ1-1	TGTGCCAGCAGCGTACGTGGGGGGGCGAAAACTGAAGCTTTCTTT	CASSVRGGAKTEAFF
few	TRBD1	TRBV9	TRBJ1-1	TGTGCCAGCAGCCCCCAAGGCCGGACAGGGACCGTCCGGGCTTTCTTT	CASSPQGRTGTVRAFF
.	.	TRBV5-6	TRBJ2-2	TGTGCCAGCAGCTTGGCCGGAGAGGTAGGGGAGCTGTTTTTT	CASSLAGEVGELFF
.	.	TRBV19	TRBJ1-2	TGTGCCAGTAGTATTAACCGGGAGTCCTACTATGGCTACACCTTC	CASSINRESYYGYTF
few	.	TRBV30	TRBJ2-3	TGTGCCCGAAACCAGGGGACAACAGATACGCAGTATTTT	CARNQGTTDTQYF
.	TRBD1	TRBV13	TRBJ2-1	TGTGCCAGCAGCGCCCAGGGGGCCGTTGGGCAGTTCTTC	CASSAQGAVGQFF
few	TRBD1	TRBV5-6	TRBJ1-2	TGTGCCAGCAGCTCCGCAGGGGGCGCCGACTATGGCTACACCTTC	CASSSAGGADYGYTF
few	.	TRBV2	TRBJ2-7	TGTGCCAGCAGTCTGGAGGTAAAGGCCTACGAGCAGTACTTC	CASSLEVKAYEQYF
.	TRBD1	TRBV27	TRBJ1-4	TGTGCCAGCAGCACTCTAACAGGGGCGCGGGGCGAAAAACTGTTTTTT	CASSTLTGARGEKLFF
.	TRBD2	TRBV4-3	TRBJ2-1	TGCGCCAGCAGCCGCTTTAGCGGGGGGATCTACAATGAGCAGTTCTTC	CASSRFSGGIYNEQFF
.	TRBD1	TRBV6-5	TRBJ2-3	TGTGCCAGCAGGAGGGACAGGGACGATACGCAGTATTTT	CASRRDRDDTQYF
.	TRBD1	TRBV19	TRBJ2-3	TGTGCCAGTAGTATCGGACAGGGGTCAGATACGCAGTATTTT	CASSIGQGSDTQYF
few	.	TRBV6-6	TRBJ2-7	TGTGCCAGCAGTTACTCCGGGACAACGTACGAGCAGTACTTC	CASSYSGTTYEQYF
.	TRBD1	TRBV27	TRBJ1-2	TGTGCCAGCAGAATGGGGACAGGGGGCCCACTCGGGGGCTACACCTTC	CASRMGTGGPLGGYTF
few	.	TRBV27	TRBJ1-1	TGTGCCAGCAGTTTTTTGGGGGCGGCTTTCTTT	CASSFLGAAFF
few	TRBD2	TRBV5-4	TRBJ2-1	TGTGCCAGCAGCCCAGATAGCGGGGGGTCCTACAATGAGCAGTTCTTC	CASSPDSGGSYNEQFF
.	TRBD1	TRBV5-4	TRBJ1-2	TGTGCCAGCAGCTTGGTAACAGGGGAGAACGATGGCTACACCTTC	CASSLVTGENDGYTF
once	TRBD1	TRBV7-2	TRBJ1-2	TGTGCCAGCAGCTCCACAGGGGATGGCTACACCTTC	CASSSTGDGYTF